Here is one T cell receptor (beta chain) with its context. Antigen specificity is unknown. These data are taken from a study of T cells in Graves' hyperthyroidism and ophthalmopathy. There are 15 residues in the CDR3. V shed 4 bases and J 7 bases; nucleotides not matched to a gene: 11. The source material, RNA transcripts, was used to amplify TCR beta CDR3 regions. The HTBI primer set was used in a first-round RT-PCR of the TCR CDR3. TCRdb ran MiXCR on the multiplex PCR reads and lists one entry per CDR3 protein. The table shows around 660,000 distinct CDR3 sequences, with about 45% occurring only once. Study-level points and caveats: Most thyroid clonotypes expanded above 0.001 were also detected in blood. Using 13 V-J features, a model discriminated ophthalmopathy from stable hyperthyroidism.

This sequence originates from an adult man with Graves' disease, either hyperthyroidism or ophthalmopathy (not recorded which). The chain employs TRBV12-3 or TRBV12-4 and TRBJ2-5; 8 nucleotides match TRBD1. Sequenced input: peripheral blood or thyroid tissue (not recorded which). CDR3 in amino acids: CASSSARTGLGTQYF. DNA of the CDR3: TGTGCCAGCAGTTCTGCCAGGACAGGGTTGGGGACCCAGTACTTC.